A single TCR beta chain is shown here with its context. No antigen is known for it. These data originate in a study of T cell responses to AZD1222 COVID-19 vaccine. Study-level findings and limits: It was only after the peak T cell response that any repertoires were sampled. Targeting of unmutated variant regions was reportedly seen in nearly half of spike-specific TCRs.

Sequencing used immunoSEQ multiplex PCR; TCRdb keeps in-frame clones, though not all of them. The table records roughly 100,000 clones, approximately 92% of them present only once. This specimen was peripheral blood, taken 28 days after the second AZD1222 dose. The clonotype originates from an adult who received the AZD1222 COVID-19 vaccine.

The CDR3 region has the DNA TGTGCCAGCAGCGTAGGGAGTTCTTCAGGTGGCTATGGCTACACCTTC. Translated, it gives CASSVGSSSGGYGYTF. The rearrangement links TRBV9 to TRBJ1-2; D gene ambiguous. Germline V gene sequence: CDR1 SGDLS, CDR2 YYNGEE. CDR3 length: 16 residues. Trimming removed 0 bases at V and 4 bases at J, with 16 bases between.